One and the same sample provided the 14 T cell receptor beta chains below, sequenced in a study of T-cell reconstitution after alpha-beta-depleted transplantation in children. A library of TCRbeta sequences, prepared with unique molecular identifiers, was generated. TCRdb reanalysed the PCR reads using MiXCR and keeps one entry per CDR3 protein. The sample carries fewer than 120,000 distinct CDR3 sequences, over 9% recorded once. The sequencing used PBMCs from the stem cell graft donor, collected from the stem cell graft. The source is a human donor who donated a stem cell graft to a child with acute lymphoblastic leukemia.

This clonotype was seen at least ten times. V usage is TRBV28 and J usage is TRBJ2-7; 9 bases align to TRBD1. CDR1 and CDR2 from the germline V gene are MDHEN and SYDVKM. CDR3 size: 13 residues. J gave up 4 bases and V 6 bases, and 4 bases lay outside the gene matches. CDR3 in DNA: TGTGCCAGCAGCCGGGACAGGGCTTACGAGCAGTACTTC. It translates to CASSRDRAYEQYF.

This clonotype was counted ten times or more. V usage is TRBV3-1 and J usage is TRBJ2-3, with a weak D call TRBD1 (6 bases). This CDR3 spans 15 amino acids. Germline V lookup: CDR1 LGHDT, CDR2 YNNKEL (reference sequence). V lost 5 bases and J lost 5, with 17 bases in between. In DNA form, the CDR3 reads TGTGCCAGCAGCTCGAAGACAGGTTTGGGAGATACGCAGTATTTT. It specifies CASSSKTGLGDTQYF.

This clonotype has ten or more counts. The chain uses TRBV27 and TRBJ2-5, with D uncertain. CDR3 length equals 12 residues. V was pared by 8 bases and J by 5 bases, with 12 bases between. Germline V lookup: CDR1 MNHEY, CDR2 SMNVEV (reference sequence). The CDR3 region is CASWARTETQYF. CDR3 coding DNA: TGTGCCAGCTGGGCGAGGACGGAGACCCAGTACTTC.

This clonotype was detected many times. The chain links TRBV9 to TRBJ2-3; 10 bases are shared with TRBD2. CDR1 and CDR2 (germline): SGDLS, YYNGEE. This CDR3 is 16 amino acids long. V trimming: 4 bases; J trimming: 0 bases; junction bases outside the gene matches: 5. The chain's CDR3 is CASSLPSGGSTDTQYF. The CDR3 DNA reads TGTGCCAGCAGCCTCCCTAGCGGGGGCAGCACAGATACGCAGTATTTT.

The CDR3 sequence is CASSLVGGRGYTF. The CDR3 nucleotides are TGTGCCAGCAGTTTAGTTGGGGGGCGCGGCTACACCTTC. The V and J genes are TRBV12-3 or TRBV12-4 and TRBJ1-2, with a weak D call TRBD1 (6 bases). The CDR3 sequence is 13 residues long. V dropped 1 base and J dropped 8 bases, with 11 bases sitting between them.

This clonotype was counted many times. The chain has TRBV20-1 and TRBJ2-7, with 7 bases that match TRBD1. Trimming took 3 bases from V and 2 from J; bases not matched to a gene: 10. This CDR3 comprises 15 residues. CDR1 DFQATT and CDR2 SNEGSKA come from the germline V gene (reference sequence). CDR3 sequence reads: CSASHLRQGPYEQYF. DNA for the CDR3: TGCAGTGCTAGTCACCTCCGACAGGGTCCCTACGAGCAGTACTTC.

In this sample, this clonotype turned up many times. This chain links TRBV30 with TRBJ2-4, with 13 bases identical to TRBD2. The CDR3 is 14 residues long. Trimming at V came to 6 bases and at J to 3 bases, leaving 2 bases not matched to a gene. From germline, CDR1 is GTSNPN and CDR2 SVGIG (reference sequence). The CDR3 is CACGLAGVKNIQYF. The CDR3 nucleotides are TGTGCCTGCGGACTAGCGGGGGTCAAAAACATTCAGTACTTC.

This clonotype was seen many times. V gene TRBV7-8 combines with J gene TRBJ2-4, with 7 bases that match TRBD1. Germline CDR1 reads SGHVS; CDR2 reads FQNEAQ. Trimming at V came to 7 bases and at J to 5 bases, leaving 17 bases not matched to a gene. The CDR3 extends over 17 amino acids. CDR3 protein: CASTLRNRGTGENIQYF. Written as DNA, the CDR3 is TGTGCCAGCACCCTGAGGAACCGGGGAACAGGGGAAAACATTCAGTACTTC.

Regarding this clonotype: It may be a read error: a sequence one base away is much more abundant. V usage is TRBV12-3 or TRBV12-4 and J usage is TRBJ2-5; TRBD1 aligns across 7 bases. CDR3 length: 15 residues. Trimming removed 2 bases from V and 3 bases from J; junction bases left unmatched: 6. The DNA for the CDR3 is TGTGCCAGCAGTTTACAGGCGACAGGGAAAGAGACCCAGTACTTC. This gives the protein CASSLQATGKETQYF.

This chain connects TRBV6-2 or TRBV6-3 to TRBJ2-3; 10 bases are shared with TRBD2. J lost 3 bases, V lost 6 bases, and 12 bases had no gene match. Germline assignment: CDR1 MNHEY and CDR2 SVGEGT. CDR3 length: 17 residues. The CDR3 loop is CASSAPPRTSGTDTQYF. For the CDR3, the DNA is TGTGCCAGCAGCGCGCCGCCTCGGACTAGCGGTACAGATACGCAGTATTTT.

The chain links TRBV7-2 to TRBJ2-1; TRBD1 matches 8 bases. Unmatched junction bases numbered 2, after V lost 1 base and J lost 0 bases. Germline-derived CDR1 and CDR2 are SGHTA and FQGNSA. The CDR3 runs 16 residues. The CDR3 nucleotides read TGTGCCAGCAGCTTAGACGGGACAGGCTCCTACAATGAGCAGTTCTTC. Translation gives CASSLDGTGSYNEQFF.

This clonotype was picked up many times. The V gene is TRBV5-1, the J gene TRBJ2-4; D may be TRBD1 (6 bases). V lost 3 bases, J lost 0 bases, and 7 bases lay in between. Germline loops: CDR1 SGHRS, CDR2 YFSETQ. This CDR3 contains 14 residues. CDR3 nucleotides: TGCGCCAGCAGCTCGACAGGAGCCAAAAACATTCAGTACTTC. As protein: CASSSTGAKNIQYF.

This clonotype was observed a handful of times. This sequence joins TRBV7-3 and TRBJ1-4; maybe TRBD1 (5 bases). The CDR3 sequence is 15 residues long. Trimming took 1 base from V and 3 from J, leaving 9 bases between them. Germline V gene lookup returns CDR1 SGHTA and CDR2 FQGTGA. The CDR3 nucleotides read TGTGCCAGCAGCTTAATCAGGGCCTCTAATGAAAAACTGTTTTTT. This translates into CASSLIRASNEKLFF.

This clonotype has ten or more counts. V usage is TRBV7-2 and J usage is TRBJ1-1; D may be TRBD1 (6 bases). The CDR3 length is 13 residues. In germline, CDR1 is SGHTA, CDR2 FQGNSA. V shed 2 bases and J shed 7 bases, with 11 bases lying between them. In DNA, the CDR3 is TGTGCCAGCAGCTTAACCCGGGACATTGAAGCTTTCTTT. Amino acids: CASSLTRDIEAFF.